The entry below describes one TCR beta chain. The antigen remains undetermined. Here immunoSEQ multiplex PCR was the method, and the copy in TCRdb shows in-frame clones only, minus some. The sample holds under 150,000 clones, roughly 89% seen once. The source of the sample is a study of T cell responses to AZD1222 COVID-19 vaccine. Broader study findings: Targeting of unmutated variant regions was reportedly seen in nearly half of spike-specific TCRs. Samples come after the peak T cell response, not at day 14.

Germline V lookup: CDR1 SGHKS, CDR2 YYEKEE (reference sequence). The CDR3 length is 13 residues. The V and J ends lost 6 bases and 3 bases, in that order; junction bases with no gene match: 5. This chain connects TRBV5-5 to TRBJ1-2, with 7 bases that match TRBD1. The sequenced sample was peripheral blood, obtained 28 days after the second AZD1222 dose. The TCR originated in an adult who received the AZD1222 COVID-19 vaccine. CDR3 sequence reads: CASTLGQYYGYTF. As DNA, the CDR3 is TGTGCCAGCACCCTGGGACAGTACTATGGCTACACCTTC.